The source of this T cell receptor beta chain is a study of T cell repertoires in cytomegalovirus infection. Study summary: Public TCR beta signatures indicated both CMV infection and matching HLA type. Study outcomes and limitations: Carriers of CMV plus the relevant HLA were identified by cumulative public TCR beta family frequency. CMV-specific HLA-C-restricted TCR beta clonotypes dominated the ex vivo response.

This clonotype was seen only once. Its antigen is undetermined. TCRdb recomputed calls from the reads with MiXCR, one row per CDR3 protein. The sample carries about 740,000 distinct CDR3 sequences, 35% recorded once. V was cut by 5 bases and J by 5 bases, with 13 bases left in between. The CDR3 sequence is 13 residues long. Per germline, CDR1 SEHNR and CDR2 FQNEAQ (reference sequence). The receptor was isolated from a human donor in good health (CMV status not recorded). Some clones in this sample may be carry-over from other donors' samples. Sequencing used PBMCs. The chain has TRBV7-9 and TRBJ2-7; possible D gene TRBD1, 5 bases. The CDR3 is CASSGREGDEQYF. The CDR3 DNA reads TGTGCCAGCAGCGGCAGGGAAGGGGACGAGCAGTACTTC.